This entry lists 8 T cell receptor beta chains sequenced from one sample in a study of T cells in localized non-small cell lung cancer. Produced via immunoSEQ multiplex PCR; TCRdb's table is partial and in-frame only. The sample shows approximately 31,000 clones, 85% to 90% of them seen only once. Sample: peripheral blood, taken before any cancer treatment. These receptors came from a female donor of 60 years or more with stage I lung adenocarcinoma.

This chain joins TRBV7-2 and TRBJ1-2; D is uncertain. The CDR3 totals 13 residues. Germline CDR1 and CDR2: SGHTA and FQGNSA. V was trimmed by 0 bases and J by 9 bases, leaving 11 bases between them. This chain's CDR3 is CASSLASERSYTF. The CDR3 DNA reads as TGTGCCAGCAGCTTAGCTTCGGAAAGGAGCTACACCTTC.

The chain combines TRBV2 with TRBJ1-5, with D possibly being TRBD1 (6 bases). Per the germline V gene, CDR1 is SNHLY and CDR2 is FYNNEI. Trimming left V 5 bases short and J 5 bases short, with 16 bases between. The CDR3 runs to 15 residues. CDR3 nucleotides: TGTGCCAGCAGTTCAATACAGGGATGGGATCAGCCCCAGCATTTT. It specifies CASSSIQGWDQPQHF.

V gene TRBV30 combines with J gene TRBJ2-1, with D unresolved. CDR3 length: 10 amino acids. Per the germline V gene, CDR1 is GTSNPN and CDR2 is SVGIG (reference sequence). V lost 1 base and J 12 bases, leaving 7 bases between the germline ends. CDR3 nucleotides: TGTGCCTGGAGTGCGAGCCGGCAGTTCTTC. Translating gives CAWSASRQFF.

This chain uses TRBV27 with TRBJ2-7, with 9 positions matching TRBD2. After removal of 1 base from V and 3 bases from J, the junction contained 4 bases not matched to a gene. The CDR3 has 15 amino acids. The germline V gene has CDR1 MNHEY and CDR2 SMNVEV (reference sequence). The CDR3 coding sequence is TGTGCCAGCAGTTTATGGGCTAGCGGGGTCTACGAGCAGTACTTC. The encoded protein is CASSLWASGVYEQYF.

This clone has more than one count but fewer than ten. This chain uses TRBV5-1 with TRBJ2-7; D unclear. The CDR3 consists of 13 residues. Germline CDR1 is SGHRS and CDR2 is YFSETQ. V lost 4 bases and J 2 bases, leaving 10 bases between the germline ends. This CDR3 is CASSLGVPYEQYF. The CDR3, as DNA: TGCGCCAGCAGCCTCGGCGTACCCTACGAGCAGTACTTC.

The DNA for the CDR3 is TGCGCCAGCAGCTTAGGACAGGGAGGAGATGAGCAGTTCTTC. It encodes CASSLGQGGDEQFF. The V and J genes are TRBV5-1 and TRBJ2-1; 8 nucleotides agree with TRBD1. Trimming at V came to 2 bases and at J to 8 bases, leaving 6 bases not matched to a gene. CDR3 length equals 14 residues. CDR1 SGHRS and CDR2 YFSETQ come from the germline V gene.

The chain uses TRBV18 and TRBJ2-7, with a possible D match to TRBD1 (6 bases). CDR1 and CDR2 (germline): KGHSH, LQKENI. V was shortened by 5 bases and J by 6 bases, with 17 bases between the two germline ends. CDR3 length: 14 residues. CDR3 nucleotide sequence: TGTGCCAGCTCATCGGACAGCTCAGACCTCGAGCAGTACTTC. Protein sequence: CASSSDSSDLEQYF.

The J gene is TRBJ2-3, the V gene TRBV7-2; D uncertain. From germline, CDR1 is SGHTA and CDR2 FQGNSA. Trimming removed 2 bases from V and 9 bases from J, with 18 bases in between. This CDR3 region has 15 residues. This CDR3 is CASSLSHGVGITQYF. In nucleotides, the CDR3 is TGTGCCAGCAGCTTATCTCATGGAGTCGGTATAACGCAGTATTTT.